These 8 T cell receptor beta chains were sequenced from one sample in a study of blood T cell repertoires in COVID-19. The assay was immunoSEQ multiplex PCR, and TCRdb's table has in-frame clones only and misses some. The repertoire consists of approximately 350,000 clones, with more than 75% occurring once and the leading ten covering just under 6.5%. Sequenced input: peripheral blood. These receptors all stem from a woman between 50 and 59 years old with COVID-19, enrolled during active disease.

This chain joins TRBV9 and TRBJ2-1, with 14 bases identical to TRBD2. The ends lost 3 bases at V and 7 bases at J; junction bases unmatched: 6. Germline CDR1 and CDR2: SGDLS and YYNGEE. The CDR3 covers 16 residues. The CDR3 protein is CASSEGGLAGDNEQFF. CDR3 bases: TGTGCCAGCAGCGAAGGGGGACTAGCGGGAGATAATGAGCAGTTCTTC.

The chain links TRBV19 to TRBJ2-1, with D possibly matching TRBD2 (6 bases). Deletions cut 3 bases from V and 8 bases from J, with 14 bases between. The CDR3 runs to 14 residues. In germline, CDR1 is LNHDA, CDR2 SQIVND (reference sequence). The CDR3 nucleotides are TGTGCCAGTAGTATTAGTCGGGAGACTGATGAGCAGTTCTTC. It translates to CASSISRETDEQFF.

This rearrangement joins TRBV5-1 to TRBJ1-6, with a tentative D call TRBD1 (5 bases). The germline V gene encodes CDR1 SGHRS and CDR2 YFSETQ. The CDR3 runs to 15 residues. The V and J ends lost 4 bases and 5 bases respectively, with 13 bases between them. The CDR3, as DNA: TGCGCCAGCAGCCTCTCAGGACAAAATAATTCACCCCTCCACTTT. Its translation: CASSLSGQNNSPLHF.

This chain connects TRBV12-5 to TRBJ1-3, with no clear D. Germline CDR1 and CDR2: LGHNT and FRNRAP. The CDR3 spans 15 residues. Trimming stripped 1 base from V and 2 bases from J, with 9 bases between. This CDR3 is CASGLGQFPGNTIYF. The CDR3 DNA reads TGTGCTAGTGGTTTGGGGCAGTTCCCTGGAAACACCATATATTTT.

This clone was seen a single time. The genes are TRBV10-2 and TRBJ2-6; 7 nucleotides line up with TRBD2. CDR1 is WSHSY and CDR2 is SAAADI in the germline V gene. The J segment lost 4 bases and the V segment lost 9 bases, leaving 18 bases of the junction unmatched. The CDR3 totals 18 residues. The chain's CDR3 is CASTEWGRARRGANVLTF. DNA for the CDR3: TGCGCCAGTACCGAGTGGGGGAGGGCGAGGAGAGGGGCCAACGTCCTGACTTTC.

The chain recombines TRBV30 with TRBJ2-7; 8 bases map to TRBD1. V shed 5 bases and J 0 bases; nucleotides not matched to a gene: 0. Germline V gives CDR1 GTSNPN, CDR2 SVGIG (reference sequence). The CDR3 is 12 amino acids. The CDR3 region is CAWDRGSYEQYF. DNA of the CDR3: TGTGCCTGGGACAGGGGCTCCTACGAGCAGTACTTC.

The chain has TRBV7-9 and TRBJ1-4; D not resolved. The germline V gene encodes CDR1 SEHNR and CDR2 FQNEAQ (reference sequence). V lost 5 bases and J 7 bases, leaving 11 bases between the germline ends. There are 13 residues in the CDR3. The chain's CDR3 is CASSRGISEKLFF. The CDR3, as DNA: TGTGCCAGCAGCCGGGGAATATCTGAAAAACTGTTTTTT.

There are a few counts of this clone. The chain carries TRBV7-8 and TRBJ1-2; TRBD1 aligns across 7 bases. Germline V gene lookup returns CDR1 SGHVS and CDR2 FQNEAQ. Trimming took 5 bases from V and 3 from J; bases not matched to a gene: 9. This CDR3 has 15 amino acids. The CDR3 loop is CASSVGTASYYGYTF. As DNA, the CDR3 is TGTGCCAGCAGCGTGGGGACAGCTAGCTACTATGGCTACACCTTC.